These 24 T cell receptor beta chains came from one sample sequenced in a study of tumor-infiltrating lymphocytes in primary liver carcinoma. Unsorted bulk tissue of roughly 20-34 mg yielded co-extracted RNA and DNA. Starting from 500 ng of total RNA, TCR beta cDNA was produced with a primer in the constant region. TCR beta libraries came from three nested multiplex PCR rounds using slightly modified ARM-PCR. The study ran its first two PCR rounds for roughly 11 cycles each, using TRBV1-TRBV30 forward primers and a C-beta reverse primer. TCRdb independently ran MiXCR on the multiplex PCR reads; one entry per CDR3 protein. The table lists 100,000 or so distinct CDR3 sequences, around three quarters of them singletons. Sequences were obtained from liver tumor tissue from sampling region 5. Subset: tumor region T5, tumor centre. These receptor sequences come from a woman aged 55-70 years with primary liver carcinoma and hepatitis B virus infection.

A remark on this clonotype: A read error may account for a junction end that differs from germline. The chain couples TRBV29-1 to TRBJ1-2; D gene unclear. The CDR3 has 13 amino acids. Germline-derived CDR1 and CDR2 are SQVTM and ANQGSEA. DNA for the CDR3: TGCAGCGTTGAAGAAGGGAAGTGGAATGGCTACGCCTTC. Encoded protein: CSVEEGKWNGYAF.

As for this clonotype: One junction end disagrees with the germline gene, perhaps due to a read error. The CDR3 here is CARSLSGRAGADTQHF. DNA for the CDR3: TGCGCCAGGAGCCTTAGCGGGAGGGCCGGGGCAGATACGCAGCATTTT. The gene calls are TRBV4-1 and TRBJ2-3; tentatively, D is TRBD1 (5 bases). The J call may be faulty, since TRBJ1-5 better matches the DNA end. Germline V gene sequence: CDR1 MGHRA, CDR2 YSYEKL. The CDR3 covers 16 residues.

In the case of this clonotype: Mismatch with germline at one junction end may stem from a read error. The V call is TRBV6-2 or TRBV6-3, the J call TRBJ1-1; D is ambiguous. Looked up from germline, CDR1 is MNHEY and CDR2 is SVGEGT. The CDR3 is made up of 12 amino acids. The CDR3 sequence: CGSRLRRGKAFF. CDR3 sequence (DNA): TGTGGCAGCAGATTACGGAGAGGAAAAGCTTTCTTT.

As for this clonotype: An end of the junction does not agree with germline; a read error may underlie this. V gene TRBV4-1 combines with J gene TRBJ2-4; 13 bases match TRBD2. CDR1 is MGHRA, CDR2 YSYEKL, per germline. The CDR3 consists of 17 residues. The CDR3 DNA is TGTGCCAGCAGCCAAGACCGTTCCGGGACTAGCGGGAACATTCAGAACTTC. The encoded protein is CASSQDRSGTSGNIQNF.

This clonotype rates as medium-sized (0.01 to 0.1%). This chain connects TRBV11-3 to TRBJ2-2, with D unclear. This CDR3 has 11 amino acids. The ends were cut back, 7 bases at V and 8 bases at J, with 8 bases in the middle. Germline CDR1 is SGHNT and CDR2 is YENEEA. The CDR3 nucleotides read TGTGCCAGCACGGCTTTGGGGGAGCTGTTTTTT. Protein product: CASTALGELFF.

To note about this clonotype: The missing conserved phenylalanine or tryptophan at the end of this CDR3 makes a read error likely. DNA for the CDR3: TGTGCCAGCAGCTTTCCACTAGCGGGAGGCCCAAGGGTGCAGTTCTAC. As protein: CASSFPLAGGPRVQFY. The chain is built from TRBV11-2 and TRBJ2-1; 12 nucleotides line up with TRBD2. With V trimmed by 3 bases and J by 12 bases, 12 bases remained unmatched. The CDR3 contains 16 residues. CDR1 SGHAT and CDR2 FQNNGV come from the germline V gene.

CDR3: CASRPRQGKGITEAFF. The CDR3 DNA follows: TGTGCCAGCAGGCCTCGACAAGGGAAAGGGATCACTGAAGCTTTCTTT. The chain joins TRBV6-5 to TRBJ1-1; no definite D call. Germline V gene data show CDR1 as MNHEY and CDR2 as SVGAGI. CDR3 length: 16 amino acids. Trimming shortened V by 6 bases and J by 4 bases, and 21 bases separated the two germline ends.

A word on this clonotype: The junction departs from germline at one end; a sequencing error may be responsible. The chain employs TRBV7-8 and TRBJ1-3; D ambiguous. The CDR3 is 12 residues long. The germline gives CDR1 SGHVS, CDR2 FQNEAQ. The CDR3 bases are TGTGCCACCAGTGGTACTGGAGACACCATATATTTT. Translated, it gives CATSGTGDTIYF.

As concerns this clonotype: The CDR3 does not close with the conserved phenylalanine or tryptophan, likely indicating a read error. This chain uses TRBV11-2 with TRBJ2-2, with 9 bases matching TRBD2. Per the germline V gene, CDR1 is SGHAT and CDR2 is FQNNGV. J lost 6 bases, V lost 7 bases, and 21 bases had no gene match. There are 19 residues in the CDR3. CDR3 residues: CASNPRGGSGSIAAGELFL. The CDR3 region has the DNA TGTGCCAGCAACCCCCGAGGGGGTAGCGGGAGTATAGCGGCCGGGGAGCTGTTTTTA.

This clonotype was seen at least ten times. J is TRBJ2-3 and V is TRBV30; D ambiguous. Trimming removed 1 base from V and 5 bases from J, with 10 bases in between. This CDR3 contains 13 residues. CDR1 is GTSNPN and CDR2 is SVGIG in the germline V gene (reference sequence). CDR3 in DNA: TGTGCCTGGAGTGGAATTTCGAAAGATACGCAGTATTTT. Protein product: CAWSGISKDTQYF.

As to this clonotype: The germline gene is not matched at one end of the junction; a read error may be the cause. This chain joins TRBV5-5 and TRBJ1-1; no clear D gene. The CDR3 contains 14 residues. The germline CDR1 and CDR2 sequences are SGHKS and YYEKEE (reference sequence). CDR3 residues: CASSFTALNTEASF. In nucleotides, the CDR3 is TGTGCCAGTAGCTTTACGGCTCTGAACACTGAAGCTTCCTTT.

DNA for the CDR3: TGTGCCAACTGTAAAGGGGGCGAGGGTCAGCCCCAGCATTTT. Translating it yields CANCKGGEGQPQHF. This rearrangement joins TRBV28 to TRBJ1-5; the match to TRBD1 covers 7 bases. Germline assignment: CDR1 MDHEN and CDR2 SYDVKM. Trimming removed 10 bases from V and 6 bases from J; junction bases left unmatched: 12. This CDR3 contains 14 residues.

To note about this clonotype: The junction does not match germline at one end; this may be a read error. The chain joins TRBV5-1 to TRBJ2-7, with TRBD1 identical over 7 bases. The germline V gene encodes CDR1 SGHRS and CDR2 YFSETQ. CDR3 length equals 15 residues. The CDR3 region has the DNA TGCGCCAGCAGCTCGGTAGGGGGCATCACCTACGGGCAGTACTTC. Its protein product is CASSSVGGITYGQYF.

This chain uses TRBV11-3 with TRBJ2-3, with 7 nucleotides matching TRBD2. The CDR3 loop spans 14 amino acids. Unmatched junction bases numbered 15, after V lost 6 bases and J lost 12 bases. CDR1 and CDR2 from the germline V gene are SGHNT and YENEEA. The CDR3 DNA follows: TGTGCCAGCAGGCTAGCGGATGGCACAGATGCTCAGTATTTT. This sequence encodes CASRLADGTDAQYF.

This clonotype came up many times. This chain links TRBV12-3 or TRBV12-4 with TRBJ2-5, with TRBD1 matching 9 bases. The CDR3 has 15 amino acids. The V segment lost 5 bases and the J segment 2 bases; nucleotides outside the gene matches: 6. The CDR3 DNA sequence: TGTGCCAGCAGTGATGCCGGGACAGGGCAAGAGACCCAGTACTTC. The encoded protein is CASSDAGTGQETQYF.

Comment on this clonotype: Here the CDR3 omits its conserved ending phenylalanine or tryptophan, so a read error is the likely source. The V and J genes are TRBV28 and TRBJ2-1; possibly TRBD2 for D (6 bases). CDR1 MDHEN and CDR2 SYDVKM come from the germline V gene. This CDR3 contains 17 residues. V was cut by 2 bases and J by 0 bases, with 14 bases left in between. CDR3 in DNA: TGTGCCAGCAGTTTAGGGACTTTTGTCCTCTCCTACAATGAGCAGTTCCTC. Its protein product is CASSLGTFVLSYNEQFL.

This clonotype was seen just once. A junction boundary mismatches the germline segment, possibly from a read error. CDR3 in DNA: TGTGCCAGCAGTTCAGGGTCGGGGGATCAGTCCCACCATTTT. It codes for CASSSGSGDQSHHF. The chain employs TRBV12-3 or TRBV12-4 and TRBJ1-5; D possibly corresponds to TRBD1 (5 bases). CDR3 length equals 14 residues.

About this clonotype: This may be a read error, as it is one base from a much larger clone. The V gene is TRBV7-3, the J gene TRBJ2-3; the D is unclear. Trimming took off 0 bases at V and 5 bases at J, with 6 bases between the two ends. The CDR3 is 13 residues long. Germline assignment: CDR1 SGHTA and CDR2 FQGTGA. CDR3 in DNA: TGTGCCAGCAGCTTAACGTACATAGATACGCAGTATTTT. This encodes CASSLTYIDTQYF.

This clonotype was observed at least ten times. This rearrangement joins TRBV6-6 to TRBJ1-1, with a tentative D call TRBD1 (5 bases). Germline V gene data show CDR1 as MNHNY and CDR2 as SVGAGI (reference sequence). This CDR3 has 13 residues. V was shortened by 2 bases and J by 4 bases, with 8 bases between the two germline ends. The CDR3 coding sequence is TGTGCCAGCAGTTACGGGGGTAGCACTGAAGCTTTCTTT. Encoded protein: CASSYGGSTEAFF.

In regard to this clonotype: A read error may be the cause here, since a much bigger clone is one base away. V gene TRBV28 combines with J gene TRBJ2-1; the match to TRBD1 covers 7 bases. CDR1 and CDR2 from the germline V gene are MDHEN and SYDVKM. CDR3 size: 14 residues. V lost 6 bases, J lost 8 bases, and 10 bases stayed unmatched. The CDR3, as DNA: TGTGCCAGCAGCACGACCAAAGGGGGCGATGAGCAGTTCTTC. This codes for CASSTTKGGDEQFF. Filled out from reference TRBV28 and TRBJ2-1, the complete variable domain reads DVKVTQSSRYLVKRTGEKVFLECVQDMDHENMFWYRQDPGLGLRLIYFSYDVKMKEKGDIPEGYSVSREKKERFSLILESASTNQTSMYLCASSTTKGGDEQFFGPGTRLTVL.

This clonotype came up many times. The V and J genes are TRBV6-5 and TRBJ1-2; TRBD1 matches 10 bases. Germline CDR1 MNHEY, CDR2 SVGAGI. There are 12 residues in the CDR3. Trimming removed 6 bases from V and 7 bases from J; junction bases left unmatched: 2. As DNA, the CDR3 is TGTGCCAGCAGGGGACAGGGGATTGGCTACACCTTC. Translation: CASRGQGIGYTF.

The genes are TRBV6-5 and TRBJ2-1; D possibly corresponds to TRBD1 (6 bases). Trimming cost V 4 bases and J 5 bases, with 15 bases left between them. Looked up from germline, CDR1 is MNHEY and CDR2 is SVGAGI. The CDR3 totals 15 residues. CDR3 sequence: CASSSDGQLHNEQFF. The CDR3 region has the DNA TGTGCCAGCAGTTCAGATGGACAGTTACACAATGAGCAGTTCTTC.

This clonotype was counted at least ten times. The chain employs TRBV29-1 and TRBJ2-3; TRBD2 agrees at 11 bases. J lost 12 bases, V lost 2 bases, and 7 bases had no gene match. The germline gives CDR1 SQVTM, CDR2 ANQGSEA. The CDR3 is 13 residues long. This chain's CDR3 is CSVELLTSGIQYF. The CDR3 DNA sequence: TGCAGCGTTGAACTGCTGACTAGCGGGATTCAGTATTTT.

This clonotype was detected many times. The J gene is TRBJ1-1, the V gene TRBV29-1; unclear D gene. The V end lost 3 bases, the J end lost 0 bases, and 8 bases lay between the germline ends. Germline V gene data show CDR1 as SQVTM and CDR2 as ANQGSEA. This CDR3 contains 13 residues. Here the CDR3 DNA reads TGCAGCGTTGATCAAGGGCTGAACACTGAAGCTTTCTTT. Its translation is CSVDQGLNTEAFF.